This TCR beta chain was identified during a study of control samples from healthy donors and cancer patients. The table came from immunoSEQ multiplex PCR; TCRdb's copy has only in-frame clones and leaves some out. The table shows about 110,000 clones, with 88% occurring only once. This TCR came from a woman aged 60-75 years with lung cancer. The source material was PBMCs.

CDR3 residues: CASKQGSGETQYF. DNA of the CDR3: TGTGCCTCAAAACAGGGGAGTGGGGAGACCCAGTACTTC. The chain employs TRBV19 and TRBJ2-5, with TRBD1 identical over 7 bases. The germline CDR1 and CDR2 sequences are LNHDA and SQIVND (reference sequence). The V segment lost 11 bases and the J segment 5 bases; nucleotides outside the gene matches: 11. The CDR3 totals 13 residues.